Shown below are 8 T cell receptor beta chains from a single sample sequenced in a study of coeliac disease. Here immunoSEQ multiplex PCR was the method, and the copy in TCRdb shows in-frame clones only, minus some. The sample has over 3,500 clones, 69% seen once; the top ten hold 7% to 9.5%. Sequenced sample: intraepithelial lymphocytes from the gut. The receptor set was obtained from a man aged 25-45 years with celiac disease.

The chain uses TRBV4-3 and TRBJ2-1, with 8 bases matching TRBD1. V shed 4 bases, J shed 8 bases, and the junction held 7 bases outside the gene matches. The CDR3 contains 14 residues. Germline assignment: CDR1 LGHNA and CDR2 YSLEER. CDR3: CASSPRTGKDEQFF. The CDR3 nucleotides are TGCGCCAGCAGCCCTCGGACAGGGAAGGATGAGCAGTTCTTC.

This rearrangement joins TRBV29-1 to TRBJ2-1; 7 positions agree with TRBD2. Germline CDR1 and CDR2: SQVTM and ANQGSEA. The V segment lost 6 bases and the J segment 3 bases; nucleotides outside the gene matches: 2. CDR3 length equals 12 residues. In DNA, the CDR3 is TGCAGCGTCCGGGGGGTCTACAATGAGCAGTTCTTC. As protein: CSVRGVYNEQFF.

This chain joins TRBV7-9 and TRBJ2-1; the match to TRBD1 covers 8 bases. CDR3 length equals 15 residues. Germline values: CDR1 SEHNR, CDR2 FQNEAQ (reference sequence). V lost 2 bases to trimming and J lost 5 bases; unmatched junction nucleotides: 5. CDR3 in amino acids: CASSLRQGLDNEQFF. The DNA of the CDR3 is TGTGCCAGCAGCTTACGACAGGGGTTAGACAATGAGCAGTTCTTC.

The chain couples TRBV28 to TRBJ2-7; perhaps TRBD2 as D (6 bases). The CDR3 contains 16 residues. The germline V gene encodes CDR1 MDHEN and CDR2 SYDVKM. Trimming stripped 0 bases from V and 6 bases from J, with 18 bases between. The CDR3 DNA sequence: TGTGCCAGCAGTTTATGGGGGTGGAGGCTGGGGGGCGAGCAGTACTTC. Its translation is CASSLWGWRLGGEQYF.

V usage is TRBV5-6 and J usage is TRBJ2-7; TRBD2 matches 9 bases. Trimming removed 0 bases from V and 2 bases from J; junction bases left unmatched: 3. The CDR3 is 15 residues long. Per the germline V gene, CDR1 is SGHDT and CDR2 is YYEEEE. CDR3 in amino acids: CASSLGAGGAYEQYF. The DNA of the CDR3 is TGTGCCAGCAGCTTGGGGGCGGGAGGGGCCTACGAGCAGTACTTC. Together with reference TRBV5-6 and TRBJ2-7, the CDR3 gives the full variable domain: DAGVTQSPTHLIKTRGQQVTLRCSPKSGHDTVSWYQQALGQGPQFIFQYYEEEERQRGNFPDRFSGHQFPNYSSELNVNALLLGDSALYLCASSLGAGGAYEQYFGPGTRLTVT.

The chain has TRBV5-8 and TRBJ2-7; D may be TRBD2 (6 bases). Germline lookup yields CDR1 SGHTS and CDR2 YDEGEE. The CDR3 is made up of 13 amino acids. V was trimmed by 7 bases and J by 2 bases, leaving 13 bases between them. Here the CDR3 reads CASETREAYEQYF. The CDR3 nucleotides are TGTGCCAGCGAAACTAGGGAGGCCTACGAGCAGTACTTC.

The rearrangement uses TRBV9 and TRBJ2-7; 10 bases line up with TRBD1. The germline V gene has CDR1 SGDLS and CDR2 YYNGEE. The CDR3 contains 17 residues. V gave up 4 bases and J gave up 2 bases; unmatched junction bases: 12. The CDR3 sequence: CASSSPSRGQGTYEQYF. The CDR3 coding sequence is TGTGCCAGCAGCTCCCCCTCCAGGGGACAGGGGACCTACGAGCAGTACTTC.

The chain employs TRBV5-8 and TRBJ2-4, with 7 nucleotides matching TRBD1. CDR3 length: 16 residues. Looked up from germline, CDR1 is SGHTS and CDR2 is YDEGEE. The trim removed 1 base at V and 7 bases at J, leaving 11 bases unmatched. The CDR3: CASSLWGRQGRNIQYF. In nucleotides, the CDR3 is TGTGCCAGCAGCTTGTGGGGTCGACAGGGTAGGAACATTCAGTACTTC.